This is a list of T cell receptor beta chains from one sample in a study of blood T cell repertoires in COVID-19. Here immunoSEQ multiplex PCR was the method, and the copy in TCRdb shows in-frame clones only, minus some. Of approximately 280,000 clones listed, approximately 85% are singletons. Sequencing was carried out using peripheral blood. The receptors originated from a man between 50 and 59 years old with active or convalescent COVID-19. Both conserved end residues are part of each CDR3. D genes are given only for firm matches. Clone size is not always given. Where it is, it says once, few, many or a class for expanded clones.

j_call | clone_size | d_call | v_call | cdr3_aa | cdr3_nt
TRBJ2-1 | - | TRBD2 | TRBV7-3 | CASSLGASGSNEQFF | TGTGCCAGCAGCTTAGGGGCTAGCGGGAGCAATGAGCAGTTCTTC
TRBJ2-2 | - | - | TRBV24-1 | CATSLTRAGTGELFF | TGTGCCACCAGTCTCACGCGGGCGGGTACCGGGGAGCTGTTTTTT
TRBJ2-7 | - | TRBD2 | TRBV5-5 | CASFREPAGPSSYEQYF | TGTGCCAGCTTCCGGGAACCAGCGGGACCAAGCTCCTACGAGCAGTACTTC
TRBJ1-1 | few | TRBD1 | TRBV4-2 | CASSQRQGSTEAFF | TGTGCCAGCAGCCAACGACAGGGAAGCACTGAAGCTTTCTTT
TRBJ2-7 | - | TRBD2 | TRBV19 | CASSSSTSGASYEQYF | TGTGCCAGTAGCAGCTCAACTAGCGGGGCCTCCTACGAGCAGTACTTC
TRBJ2-7 | few | - | TRBV5-4 | CASSSLGQDSYEQYF | TGTGCCAGCAGCTCCCTCGGCCAGGACAGCTACGAGCAGTACTTC
TRBJ2-2 | - | TRBD1 | TRBV11-2 | CASSLPWTGNTGELFF | TGTGCCAGCAGCTTACCCTGGACAGGGAACACCGGGGAGCTGTTTTTT
TRBJ2-7 | - | - | TRBV7-8 | CASTKGDLRTLSQYF | TGTGCCAGCACCAAAGGGGATCTCCGAACTCTATCGCAGTACTTC
TRBJ2-3 | - | - | TRBV9 | CASSVGQKNTDTQYF | TGTGCCAGCAGCGTAGGACAGAAAAACACAGATACGCAGTATTTT
TRBJ2-4 | - | TRBD2 | TRBV27 | CASSTGTSGNIQYF | TGTGCCAGCAGTACGGGGACTAGCGGGAACATTCAGTACTTC
TRBJ2-1 | - | TRBD2 | TRBV2 | CASRRLAGGDSGEQFF | TGTGCCAGCAGGAGACTAGCGGGAGGGGACTCGGGTGAGCAGTTCTTC
TRBJ2-7 | - | TRBD2 | TRBV11-2 | CASSLFDSGRVEQYF | TGTGCCAGCAGCTTATTCGACAGCGGGAGGGTCGAGCAGTACTTC
TRBJ2-3 | - | TRBD2 | TRBV2 | CASNWGGDTDTQYF | TGTGCCAGCAACTGGGGGGGGGACACAGATACGCAGTATTTT
TRBJ2-5 | few | - | TRBV29-1 | CSVERSGVETQYF | TGCAGCGTTGAAAGGTCAGGGGTAGAGACCCAGTACTTC
TRBJ2-1 | - | TRBD2 | TRBV7-3 | CASSPAAGSVGEQFF | TGTGCCAGCAGCCCCGCAGCGGGGAGTGTAGGTGAGCAGTTCTTC
TRBJ1-2 | few | - | TRBV21-1 | CASSTRGSDRDLFRGYTF | TGTGCCAGCAGCACCCGAGGGTCGGACAGGGACTTATTTCGTGGCTACACCTTC
TRBJ1-2 | - | - | TRBV6-5 | CASRPTGSDGYTF | TGTGCCAGCAGGCCCACAGGGAGCGATGGCTACACCTTC
TRBJ2-7 | once | TRBD2 | TRBV5-5 | CASSLGGLAGRTYEQYF | TGTGCCAGCAGCTTGGGCGGACTAGCGGGTAGGACCTACGAGCAGTACTTC
TRBJ2-3 | - | TRBD1 | TRBV9 | CASSRGLASTDTQYF | TGTGCCAGCAGTAGGGGGCTTGCTAGCACAGATACGCAGTATTTT
TRBJ1-2 | - | - | TRBV3-1/TRBV3-2 | CASSHRRGGGYTF | TGTGCCAGCAGCCATCGAAGGGGGGGTGGCTACACCTTC
TRBJ2-1 | - | - | TRBV6-5 | CASSRLDSYNEQFF | TGTGCCAGCTCCCGACTGGATTCCTACAATGAGCAGTTCTTC
TRBJ1-4 | - | - | TRBV18 | CASSPAPRGREKLFF | TGTGCCAGCTCACCAGCCCCCAGGGGAAGGGAAAAACTGTTTTTT
TRBJ2-1 | - | - | TRBV20-1 | CSASSTRFFNEQFF | TGCAGTGCTAGTTCCACTAGATTTTTCAATGAGCAGTTCTTC
TRBJ1-5 | - | TRBD1 | TRBV10-2 | CASSRDRGRGQPQHF | TGCGCCAGCAGCAGGGACAGGGGGCGCGGTCAGCCCCAGCATTTT